This T cell receptor beta chain derives from a study of blood T cell repertoires in COVID-19. Across the study: Whether acute or convalescent, the COVID-19 samples came from the United States, Italy and Spain. Nucleic acid was either cDNA or gDNA, and it came from T cells, B-cell-depleted T cells, or PBMCs.

Germline V gene sequence: CDR1 SGHAT, CDR2 FQNNGV. V shed 2 bases and J shed 4 bases, with 14 bases lying between them. The CDR3 length is 15 residues. The study recruited people aged roughly 18 to 95 years across some 23 US areas. In the original analysis: Nucleated cell counts were estimated from reference gene primer amplification. The data were produced by immunoSEQ multiplex PCR, yet TCRdb's version contains in-frame clones alone and is incomplete. That table is the source of V, J and clone size, and D and trimming were worked out from the DNA. The table shows under 300,000 clones, with around 88% occurring only once. This clone was observed a single time.

The TCR sequence derives from a woman aged 40 to 50 with acute COVID-19. Sequenced: PBMCs or T cells enriched from blood (not recorded which). This chain links TRBV11-2 with TRBJ1-2; D possibly corresponds to TRBD1 (5 bases). The CDR3 spells CASSLTSWQGYGYTF. The CDR3 DNA is TGTGCCAGCAGCTTAACATCTTGGCAGGGCTATGGCTACACCTTC.